This T cell receptor (beta chain) was identified in a study of metastatic and nonmetastatic thyroid tumors (TCRdb year 2020). About the investigation overall: For patients with malignant and with benign thyroid disease, the researchers compared repertoires between peripheral blood samples and tumor or nodule tissue samples. Broader findings and caveats from the paper: In both blood and tumor samples, TCR beta diversity was reported to be significantly higher in malignant tumors than in benign nodules.

No patient had received any treatment before thyroid surgery. Using T-cell receptor beta sequencing, the researchers looked back retrospectively at clinical samples from patients, gathered between about 2011 and 2019. Libraries were constructed by PCR. The sequencer listed for this sample is Illumina HiSeq 4000. High-throughput sequencing was used to profile the TCR beta-chain CDR3 region of each patient. Turning to the authors' computational methods: Drawing on CDR3 differences between clinicopathological groups, the researchers built a classifier meant to tell apart patients with distant-metastatic papillary thyroid cancer. Repertoire diversity was assessed with the Shannon index, and tumor-blood repertoire similarity with the Morisita-Horn index. In-frame beta chains were kept once TCRdb had trimmed the public reads at Q25 with fastp and called clones with MiXCR. The V and J calls were determined by TCRdb, not by the authors. This sample gives 50,000 or so clones in total; roughly a sixth of them show up just once. Under 3% of the sample is in the top ten clones.

Note on this clone: The clone's antigen remains unknown. No much larger clonotype is one base removed from it; base qualities were not supplied.

Material: blood. The receptor was derived from a female donor with papillary thyroid cancer or a benign thyroid nodule (not recorded which). Some clones in this sample may be carry-over from other donors' samples.

The CDR3 corresponds to CSARQGGNSPLHF. The DNA sequence reads TGCAGTGCTAGACAAGGGGGGAATTCACCCCTCCACTTT. Rearrangement joined TRBV20-1 to TRBJ1-6, and TRBD1 may be the D gene, going by 6 matching bases. Based on the germline V gene (reference sequence), the CDR1 and CDR2 sequences are DFQATT and SNEGSKA. At the junction V is shortened by 2 bases and J by 7 bases, with 9 bases in between. The CDR3 sequence holds 13 residues, the cysteine and phenylalanine included. Just CDR3 DNA is preserved here, 39 bases in frame from base 1.